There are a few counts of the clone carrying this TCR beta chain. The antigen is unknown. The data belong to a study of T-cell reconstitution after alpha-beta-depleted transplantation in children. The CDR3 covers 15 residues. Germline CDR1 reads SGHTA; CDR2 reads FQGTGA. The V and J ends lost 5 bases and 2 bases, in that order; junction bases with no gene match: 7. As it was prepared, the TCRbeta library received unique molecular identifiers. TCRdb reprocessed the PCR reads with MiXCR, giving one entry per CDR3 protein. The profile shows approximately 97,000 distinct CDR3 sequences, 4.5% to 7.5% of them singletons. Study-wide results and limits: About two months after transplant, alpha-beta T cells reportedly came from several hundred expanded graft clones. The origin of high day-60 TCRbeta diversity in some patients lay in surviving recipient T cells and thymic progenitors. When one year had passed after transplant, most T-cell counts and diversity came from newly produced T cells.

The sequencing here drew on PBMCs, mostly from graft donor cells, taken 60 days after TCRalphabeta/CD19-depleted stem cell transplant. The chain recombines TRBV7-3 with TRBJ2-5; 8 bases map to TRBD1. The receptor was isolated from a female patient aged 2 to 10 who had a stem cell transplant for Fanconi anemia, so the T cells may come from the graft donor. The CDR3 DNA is TGTGCCAGCAGCGCCCGACAGGGGCGTCAAGAGACCCAGTACTTC. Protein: CASSARQGRQETQYF.